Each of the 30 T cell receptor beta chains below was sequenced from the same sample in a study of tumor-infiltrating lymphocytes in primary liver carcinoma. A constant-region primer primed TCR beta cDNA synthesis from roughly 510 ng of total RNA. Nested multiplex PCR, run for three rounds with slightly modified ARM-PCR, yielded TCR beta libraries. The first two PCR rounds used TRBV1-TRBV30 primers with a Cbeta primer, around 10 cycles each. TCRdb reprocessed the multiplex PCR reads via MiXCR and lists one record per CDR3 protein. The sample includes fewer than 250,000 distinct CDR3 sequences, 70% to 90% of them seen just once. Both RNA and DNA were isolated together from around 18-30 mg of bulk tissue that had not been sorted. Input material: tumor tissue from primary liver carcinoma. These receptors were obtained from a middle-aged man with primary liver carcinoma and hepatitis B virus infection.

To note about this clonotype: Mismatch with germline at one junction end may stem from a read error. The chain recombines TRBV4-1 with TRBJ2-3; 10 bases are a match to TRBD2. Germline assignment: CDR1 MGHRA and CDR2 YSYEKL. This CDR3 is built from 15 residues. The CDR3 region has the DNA TGCGCCAGTAGGGTCAATAGCGGGAGGACAGATATGCAGTGTTTT. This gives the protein CASRVNSGRTDMQCF.

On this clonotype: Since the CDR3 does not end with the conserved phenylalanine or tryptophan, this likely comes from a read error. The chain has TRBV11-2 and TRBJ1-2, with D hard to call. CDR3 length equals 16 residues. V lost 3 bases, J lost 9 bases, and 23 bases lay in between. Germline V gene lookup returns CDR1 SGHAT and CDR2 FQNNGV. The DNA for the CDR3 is TGTGCCAGCAGCTTGGATTCGGTAGCCCATTCTCGAAGCTACACCTCC. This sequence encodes CASSLDSVAHSRSYTS.

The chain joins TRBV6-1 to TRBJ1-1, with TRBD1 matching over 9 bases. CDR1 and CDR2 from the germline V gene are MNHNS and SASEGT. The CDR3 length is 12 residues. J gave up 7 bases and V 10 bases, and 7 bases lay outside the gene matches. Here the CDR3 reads CANGTGWSEAFF. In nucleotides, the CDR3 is TGTGCCAACGGGACAGGGTGGAGTGAAGCTTTCTTT.

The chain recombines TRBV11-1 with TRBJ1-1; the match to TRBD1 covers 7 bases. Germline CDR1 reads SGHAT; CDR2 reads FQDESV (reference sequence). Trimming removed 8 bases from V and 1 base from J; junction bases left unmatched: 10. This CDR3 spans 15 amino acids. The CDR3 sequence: CASGPRQGRNTEAFF. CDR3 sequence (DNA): TGTGCCAGCGGCCCACGACAGGGTAGGAACACTGAAGCTTTCTTT.

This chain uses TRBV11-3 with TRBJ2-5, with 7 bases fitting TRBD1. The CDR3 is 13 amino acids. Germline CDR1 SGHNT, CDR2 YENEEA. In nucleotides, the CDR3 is TGTACCAACAGCGTGGGACAGTCCTACGAGCAATACTTC. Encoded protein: CTNSVGQSYEQYF.

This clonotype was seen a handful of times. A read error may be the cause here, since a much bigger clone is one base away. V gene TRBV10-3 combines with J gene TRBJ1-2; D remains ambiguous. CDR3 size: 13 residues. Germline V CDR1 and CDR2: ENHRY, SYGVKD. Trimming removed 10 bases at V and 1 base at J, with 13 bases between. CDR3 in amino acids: CATQTASNYGYTF. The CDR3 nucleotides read TGTGCCACCCAAACAGCAAGTAACTATGGCTACACCTTC.

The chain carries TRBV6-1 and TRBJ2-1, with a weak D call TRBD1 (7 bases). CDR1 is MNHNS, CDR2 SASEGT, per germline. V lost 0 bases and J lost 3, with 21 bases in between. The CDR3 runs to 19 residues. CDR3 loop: CASSEASGGLARIYNEQFF. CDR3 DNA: TGTGCCAGCAGTGAAGCCTCAGGGGGGCTAGCACGAATCTACAATGAGCAGTTCTTC.

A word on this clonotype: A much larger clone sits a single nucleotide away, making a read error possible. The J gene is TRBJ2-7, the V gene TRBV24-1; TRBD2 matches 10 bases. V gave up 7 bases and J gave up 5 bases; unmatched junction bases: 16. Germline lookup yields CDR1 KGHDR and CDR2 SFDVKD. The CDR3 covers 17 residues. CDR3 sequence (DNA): TGTGCCACCAGCAATTCCGGGACTAGCGAGAGGGTCGACGAGCAGTACTTC. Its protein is CATSNSGTSERVDEQYF.

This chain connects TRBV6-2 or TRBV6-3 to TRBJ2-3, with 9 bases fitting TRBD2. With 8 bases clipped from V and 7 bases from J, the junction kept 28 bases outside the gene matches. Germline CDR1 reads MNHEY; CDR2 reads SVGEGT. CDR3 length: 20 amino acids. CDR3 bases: TGTGCCAGCCTACTAGGCCCTAGCGGGAACGTCCCCCCTGGCTCATATACGCAGTATTTT. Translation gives CASLLGPSGNVPPGSYTQYF.

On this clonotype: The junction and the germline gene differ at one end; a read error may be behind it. The CDR3 region is CCVEVEERVDGYTF. The CDR3 DNA follows: TGCTGCGTTGAAGTGGAAGAAAGGGTGGATGGCTACACGTTC. The genes are TRBV29-1 and TRBJ1-2, with unresolved D. This CDR3 has 14 residues. CDR1 is SQVTM, CDR2 ANQGSEA, per germline.

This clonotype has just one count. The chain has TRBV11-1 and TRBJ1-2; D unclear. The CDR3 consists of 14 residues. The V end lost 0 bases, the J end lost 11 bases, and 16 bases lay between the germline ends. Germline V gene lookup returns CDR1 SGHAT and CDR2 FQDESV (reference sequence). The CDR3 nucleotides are TGTGCCAGCAGCTTAGCACGCCAAGACGGAGGATACACCTTC. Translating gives CASSLARQDGGYTF.

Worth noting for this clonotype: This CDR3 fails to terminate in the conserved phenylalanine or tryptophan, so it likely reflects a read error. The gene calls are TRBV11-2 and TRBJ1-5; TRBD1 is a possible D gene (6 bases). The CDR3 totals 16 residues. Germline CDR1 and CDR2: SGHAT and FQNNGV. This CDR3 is CTSSVKGGLTNQPQHL. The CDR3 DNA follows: TGTACCAGCAGCGTAAAAGGGGGACTGACGAATCAGCCCCAGCATCTT.

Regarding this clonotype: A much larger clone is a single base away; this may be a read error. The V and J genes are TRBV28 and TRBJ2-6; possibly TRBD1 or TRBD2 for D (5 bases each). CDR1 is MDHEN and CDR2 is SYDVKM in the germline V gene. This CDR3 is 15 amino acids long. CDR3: CASSLSGPGANILTF. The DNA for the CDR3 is TGTGCCAGCAGTTTATCCGGGCCCGGGGCCAACATCCTGACTTTC.

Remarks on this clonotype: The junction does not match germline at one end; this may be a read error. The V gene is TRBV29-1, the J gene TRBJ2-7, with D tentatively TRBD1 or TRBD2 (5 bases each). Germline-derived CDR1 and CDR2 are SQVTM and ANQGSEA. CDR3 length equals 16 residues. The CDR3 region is CSAMASGTGTPYEQYF. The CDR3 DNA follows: TGCAGCGCCATGGCATCTGGGACGGGCACCCCCTACGAACAGTACTTC.

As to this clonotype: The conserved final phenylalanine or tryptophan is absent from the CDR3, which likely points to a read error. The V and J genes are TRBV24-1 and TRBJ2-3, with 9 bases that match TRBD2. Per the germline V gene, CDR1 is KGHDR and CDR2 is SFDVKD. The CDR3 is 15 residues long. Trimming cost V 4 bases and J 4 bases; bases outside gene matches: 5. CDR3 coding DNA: TGTGCCACCAGTGACATTAGCGGGAGCCCAGATACGCAGTATTAT. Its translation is CATSDISGSPDTQYY.

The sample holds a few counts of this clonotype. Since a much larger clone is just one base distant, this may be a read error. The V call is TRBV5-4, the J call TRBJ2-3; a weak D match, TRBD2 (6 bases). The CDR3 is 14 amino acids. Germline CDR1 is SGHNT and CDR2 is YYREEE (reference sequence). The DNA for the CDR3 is TGTACCAGCAGCTTGGGGGGATCCACAGATACGCAGTATTTT. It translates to CTSSLGGSTDTQYF.

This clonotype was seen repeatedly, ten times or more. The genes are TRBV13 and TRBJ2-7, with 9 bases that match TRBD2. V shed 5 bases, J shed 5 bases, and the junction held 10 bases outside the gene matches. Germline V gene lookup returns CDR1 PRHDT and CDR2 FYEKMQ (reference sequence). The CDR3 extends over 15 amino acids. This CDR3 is CASSISGTSSHEQYF. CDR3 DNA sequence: TGTGCCAGCAGCATCTCCGGGACTAGCAGCCACGAGCAGTACTTC. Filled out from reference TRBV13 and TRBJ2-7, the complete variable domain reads AAGVIQSPRHLIKEKRETATLKCYPIPRHDTVYWYQQGPGQDPQFLISFYEKMQSDKGSIPDRFSAQQFSDYHSELNMSSLELGDSALYFCASSISGTSSHEQYFGPGTRLTVT.

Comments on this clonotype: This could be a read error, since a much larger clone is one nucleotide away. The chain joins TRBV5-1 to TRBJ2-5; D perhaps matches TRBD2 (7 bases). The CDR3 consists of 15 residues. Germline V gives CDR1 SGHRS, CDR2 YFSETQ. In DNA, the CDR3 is TGCGCCAGCAGTTGGATGGGCGGGGGCCAAGAGACCCACTACTTC. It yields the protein CASSWMGGGQETHYF.

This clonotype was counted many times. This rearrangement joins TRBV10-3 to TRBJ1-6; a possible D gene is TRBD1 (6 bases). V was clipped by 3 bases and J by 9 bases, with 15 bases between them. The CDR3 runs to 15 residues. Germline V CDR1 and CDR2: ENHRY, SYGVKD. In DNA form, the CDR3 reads TGTGCCATCAGTGAAGACAGGTCTATAAGTTCACCCCTCCACTTT. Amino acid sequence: CAISEDRSISSPLHF.

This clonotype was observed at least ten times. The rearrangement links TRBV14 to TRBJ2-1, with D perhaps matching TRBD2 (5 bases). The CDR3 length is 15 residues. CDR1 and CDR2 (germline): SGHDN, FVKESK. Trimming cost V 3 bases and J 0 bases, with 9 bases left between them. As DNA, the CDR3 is TGTGCCAGCAGCCAGTATCGGGGCTCCTACAATGAGCAGTTCTTC. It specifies CASSQYRGSYNEQFF.

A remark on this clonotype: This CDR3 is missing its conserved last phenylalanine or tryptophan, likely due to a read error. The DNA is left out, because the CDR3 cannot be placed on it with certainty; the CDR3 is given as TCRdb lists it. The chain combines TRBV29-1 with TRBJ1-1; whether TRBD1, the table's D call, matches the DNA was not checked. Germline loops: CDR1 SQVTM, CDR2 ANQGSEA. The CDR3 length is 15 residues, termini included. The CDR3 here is CSVGAGWGMNTEAYV.

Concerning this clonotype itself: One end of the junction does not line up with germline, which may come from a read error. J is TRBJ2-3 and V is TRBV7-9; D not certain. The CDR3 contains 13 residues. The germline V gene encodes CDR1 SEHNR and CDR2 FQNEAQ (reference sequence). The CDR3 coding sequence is TGTGCCAGCAGCCCAAATAGTGGAGATACGCAACATTTT. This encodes CASSPNSGDTQHF.

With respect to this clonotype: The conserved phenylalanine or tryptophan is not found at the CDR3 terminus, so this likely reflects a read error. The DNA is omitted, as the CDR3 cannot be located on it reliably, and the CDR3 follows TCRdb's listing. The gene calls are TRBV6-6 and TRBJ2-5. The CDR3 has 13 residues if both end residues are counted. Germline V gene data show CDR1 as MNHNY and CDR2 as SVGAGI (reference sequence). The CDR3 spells CASSMRPTETQYS.

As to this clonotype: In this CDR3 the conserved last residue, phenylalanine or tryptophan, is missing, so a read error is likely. This CDR3 reads CTSSFNDSPDTQYY. The DNA for the CDR3 is TGCACCAGCAGCTTTAATGACAGTCCGGATACGCAGTATTAT. The chain carries TRBV5-1 and TRBJ2-3, with TRBD1 as a possible D gene (5 bases). Per the germline V gene, CDR1 is SGHRS and CDR2 is YFSETQ. There are 14 residues in the CDR3.

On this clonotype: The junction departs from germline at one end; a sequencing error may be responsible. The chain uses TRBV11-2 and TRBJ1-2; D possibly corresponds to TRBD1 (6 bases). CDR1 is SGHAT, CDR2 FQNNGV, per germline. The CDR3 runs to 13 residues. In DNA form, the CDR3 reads TGTGCCAGCAGCCAACAGGGAGTCTATGTCTACACCTTC. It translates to CASSQQGVYVYTF.

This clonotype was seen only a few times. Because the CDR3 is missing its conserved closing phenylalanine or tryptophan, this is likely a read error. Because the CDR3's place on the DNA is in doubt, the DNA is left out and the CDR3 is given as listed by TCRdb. CDR3 sequence: CASSQGPGGEDEQYL. The genes are TRBV4-3 and TRBJ2-7; the table calls TRBD2, which could not be checked here. In germline, CDR1 is LGHNA, CDR2 YSLEER. The CDR3 length is 15 residues, termini included.

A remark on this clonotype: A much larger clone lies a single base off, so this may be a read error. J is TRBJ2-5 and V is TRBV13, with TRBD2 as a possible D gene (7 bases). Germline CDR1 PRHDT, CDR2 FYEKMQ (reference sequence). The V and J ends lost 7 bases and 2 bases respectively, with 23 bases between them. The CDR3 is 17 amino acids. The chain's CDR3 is CASILRGVGGGQETQYF. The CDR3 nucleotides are TGTGCCAGCATCTTGAGGGGGGTGGGCGGGGGTCAAGAGACCCAGTACTTC.

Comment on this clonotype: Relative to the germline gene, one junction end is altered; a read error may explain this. In DNA form, the CDR3 reads TGTGCCAGCGATGGGGGTTCATACAACTTC. Amino acids: CASDGGSYNF. The chain couples TRBV2 to TRBJ1-2, with D possibly TRBD1 on 5 matching bases. This CDR3 is built from 10 residues. Germline assignment: CDR1 SNHLY and CDR2 FYNNEI.

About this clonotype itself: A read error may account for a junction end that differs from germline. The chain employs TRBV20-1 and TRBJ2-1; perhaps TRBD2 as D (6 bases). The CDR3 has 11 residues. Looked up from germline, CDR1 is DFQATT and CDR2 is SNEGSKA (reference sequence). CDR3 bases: TGCAGTGCTGACCACCGGGAGCCCGAACTCTTC. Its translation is CSADHREPELF.

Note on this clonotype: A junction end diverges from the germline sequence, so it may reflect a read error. CDR3 sequence reads: CASSDRPVTSGNEKFF. The CDR3 DNA follows: TGTGCCAGCAGTGACCGCCCCGTGACTAGTGGCAATGAGAAGTTCTTC. The V and J genes are TRBV6-1 and TRBJ2-1; perhaps TRBD2 as D (6 bases). The CDR3 sequence is 16 residues long. Germline CDR1 MNHNS, CDR2 SASEGT.